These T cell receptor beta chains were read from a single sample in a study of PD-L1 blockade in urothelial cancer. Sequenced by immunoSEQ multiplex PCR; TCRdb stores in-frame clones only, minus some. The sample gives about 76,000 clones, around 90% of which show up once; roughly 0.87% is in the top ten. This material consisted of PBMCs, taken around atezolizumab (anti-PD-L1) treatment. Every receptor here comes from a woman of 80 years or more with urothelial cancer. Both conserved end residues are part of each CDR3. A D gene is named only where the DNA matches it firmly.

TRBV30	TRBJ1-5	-	CAWSRGTGQPQHF
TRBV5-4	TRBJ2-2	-	CASSLRTANTGELFF
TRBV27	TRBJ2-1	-	CASSRGARLNEQFF
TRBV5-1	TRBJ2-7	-	CASSGTGSYEQYF
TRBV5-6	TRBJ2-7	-	CASSRGVKGIYEQYF
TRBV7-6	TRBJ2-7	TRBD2	CASSSPSGSGEQYF
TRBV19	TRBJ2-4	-	CASSPPRGRWRAKNIQYF
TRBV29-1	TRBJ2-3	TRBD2	CSVSTSGGSPPQYF
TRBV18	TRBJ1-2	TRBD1	CASSLTTGGGYTF
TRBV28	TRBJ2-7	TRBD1	CASSLWGQKGEQYF
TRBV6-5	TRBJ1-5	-	CASRVRTESQPQHF
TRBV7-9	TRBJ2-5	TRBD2	CASSLSGRIEETQYF
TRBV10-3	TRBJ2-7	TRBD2	CAISEARTSGSYEQYF
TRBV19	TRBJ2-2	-	CASMGQGYNSGELFF
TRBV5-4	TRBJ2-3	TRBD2	CASSRRSGRTDTQYF
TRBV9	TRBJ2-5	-	CASSVDSSAKETQYF
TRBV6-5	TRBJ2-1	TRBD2	CASQGGSYNEQFF
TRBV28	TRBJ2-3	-	CASSQDIPFEDTQYF
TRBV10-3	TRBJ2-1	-	CAISDLPVEQFF
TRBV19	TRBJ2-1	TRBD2	CASSMFSSGSSYNEQFF
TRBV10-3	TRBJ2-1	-	CAISEGGGKSVLF
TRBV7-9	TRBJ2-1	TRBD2	CASSPGLAGVGGFF
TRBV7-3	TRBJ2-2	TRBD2	CASSLNSGTSTGELFF
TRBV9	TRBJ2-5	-	CASSFRTTFQETQYF
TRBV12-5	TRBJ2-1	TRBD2	CASGLVNVAGELFF
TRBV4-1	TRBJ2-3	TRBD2	CASSQDSAGGMKDTQYF
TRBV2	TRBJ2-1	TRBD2	CASPFRGGRDNEQFF
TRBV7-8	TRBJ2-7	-	CASRIGRSSYEQYF
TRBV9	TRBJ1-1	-	CASSVTVNTEAFF
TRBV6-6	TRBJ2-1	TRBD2	CASISGRPNEQFF
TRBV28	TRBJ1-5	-	CASSSGTHSNQPQHF
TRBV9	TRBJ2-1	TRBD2	CASSPVLAGRDSYNEQFF
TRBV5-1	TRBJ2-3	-	CASSLVAGSSTDTQYF
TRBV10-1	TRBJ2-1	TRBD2	CASSGGRGRERSNEQFF
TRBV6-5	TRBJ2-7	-	CASSSPGVEQYF
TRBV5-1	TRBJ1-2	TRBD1	CASSSGTGGGSYGYTF
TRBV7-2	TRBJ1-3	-	CASSSNPAQTGNTIYF
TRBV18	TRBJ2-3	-	CASSPQYLPGGTDTQYF
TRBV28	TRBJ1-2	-	CASSPGTFNYGYTF
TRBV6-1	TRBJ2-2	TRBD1	CASFQGQGYTGELFF
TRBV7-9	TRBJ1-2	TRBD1	CASSSRDRESYGYTF
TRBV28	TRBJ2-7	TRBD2	CASSLSGEGFYYEQYF
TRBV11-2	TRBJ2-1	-	CASSEGQKGNEQFF
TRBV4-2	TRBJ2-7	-	CASSHPFAQGSYPYEQYF
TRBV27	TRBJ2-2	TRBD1	CASSSGTAPNTGELFF
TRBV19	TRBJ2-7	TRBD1	CASSVFAGTAGGEQYF
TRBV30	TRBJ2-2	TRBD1	CAWGTGLGWTGELFF